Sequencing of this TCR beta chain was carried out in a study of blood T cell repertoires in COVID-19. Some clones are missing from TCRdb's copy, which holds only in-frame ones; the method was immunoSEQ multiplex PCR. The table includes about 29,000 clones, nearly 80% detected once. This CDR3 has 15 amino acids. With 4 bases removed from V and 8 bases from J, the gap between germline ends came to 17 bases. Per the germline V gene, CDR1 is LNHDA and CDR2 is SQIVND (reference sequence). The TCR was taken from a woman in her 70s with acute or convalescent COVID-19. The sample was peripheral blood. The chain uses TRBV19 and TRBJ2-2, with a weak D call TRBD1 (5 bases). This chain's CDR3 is CASSRVDRNGGELFF. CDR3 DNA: TGTGCCAGTAGTAGGGTTGACAGAAATGGAGGGGAGCTGTTTTTT. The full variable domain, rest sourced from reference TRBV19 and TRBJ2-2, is DGGITQSPKYLFRKEGQNVTLSCEQNLNHDAMYWYRQDPGQGLRLIYYSQIVNDFQKGDIAEGYSVSREKKESFPLTVTSAQKNPTAFYLCASSRVDRNGGELFFGEGSRLTVL.